This T cell receptor beta chain stems from a study of OX40 agonist ivuxolimab in advanced cancers. Study at large: An agonistic anti-OX40 (CD134) antibody, ivuxolimab, was used to treat the patients.

V lost 3 bases and J lost 6; bases outside the gene matches: 9. Germline V lookup: CDR1 SGDLS, CDR2 YYNGEE. This CDR3 region has 17 residues. Some clones are missing from TCRdb's copy, which holds only in-frame ones; the method was immunoSEQ multiplex PCR. The sample consists of roughly 61,000 clones, roughly 84% of them appearing once. The rearrangement joins TRBV9 to TRBJ2-1, with 13 bases that match TRBD2. The TCR sequence derives from an adult with an advanced solid tumor such as melanoma, head and neck, liver or kidney cancer. Material: CD4+ or CD8+ T cells sorted from blood, obtained in a trial of the OX40 agonist ivuxolimab. The CDR3 coding sequence is TGTGCCAGCAGCGCTCTTGAGGGACTAGCGGGACGCAATGAGCAGTTCTTC. Protein sequence: CASSALEGLAGRNEQFF.